This T cell receptor beta chain stems from a study of cytomegalovirus exposure and HLA in healthy donors. Whole-study findings and limits: First-cohort TCR clusters tended to co-occur in the 95 to 150 validation repertoires, a later analysis found. Generally TCR sequences proved uncommon, though certain public TCRs appeared in numerous donors.

The V segment lost 2 bases and the J segment 6 bases; nucleotides outside the gene matches: 11. This CDR3 has 16 amino acids. Germline V gene lookup returns CDR1 SGHTA and CDR2 FQGNSA. Profiling relied on immunoSEQ multiplex PCR, and the TCRdb table lists in-frame clones only, not all of them. Of some 260,000 clones listed, around 90% are singletons. About this clone: The antigen remains unidentified.

The sequenced sample was PBMCs. The sequence derives from a woman in her twenties or thirties in good health and CMV-seronegative. V gene TRBV7-2 combines with J gene TRBJ2-7; 9 positions match TRBD2. The CDR3 nucleotides read TGTGCCAGCAGCTTAAAGGGCGGGAGGGCCGGTGCCGAGCAGTACTTC. Amino acids: CASSLKGGRAGAEQYF.